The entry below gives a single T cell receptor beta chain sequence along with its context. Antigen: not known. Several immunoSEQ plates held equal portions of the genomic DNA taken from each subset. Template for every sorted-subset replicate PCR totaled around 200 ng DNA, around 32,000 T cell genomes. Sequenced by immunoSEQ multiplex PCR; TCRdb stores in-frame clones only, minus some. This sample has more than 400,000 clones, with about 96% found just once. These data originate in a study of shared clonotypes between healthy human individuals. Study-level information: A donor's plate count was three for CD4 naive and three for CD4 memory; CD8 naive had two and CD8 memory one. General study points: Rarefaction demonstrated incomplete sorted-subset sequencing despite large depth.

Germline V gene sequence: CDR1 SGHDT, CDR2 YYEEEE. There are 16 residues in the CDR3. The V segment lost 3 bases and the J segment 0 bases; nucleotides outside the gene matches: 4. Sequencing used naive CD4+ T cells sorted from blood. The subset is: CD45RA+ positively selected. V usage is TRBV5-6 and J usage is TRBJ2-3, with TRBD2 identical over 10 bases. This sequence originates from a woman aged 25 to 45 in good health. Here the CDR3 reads CASSSATSGSTDTQYF. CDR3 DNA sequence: TGTGCCAGCAGCTCAGCGACTAGCGGGAGCACAGATACGCAGTATTTT.